These 2 T cell receptor beta chains were all obtained from the same sample, sequenced in a study of metastatic and nonmetastatic thyroid tumors. None of the patients had undergone any treatment ahead of thyroid surgery. TCRdb re-called the PCR reads via MiXCR. The data show roughly 5,900 clones, 34% seen once. The sample was adjacent normal tissue. These receptors all stem from a male donor with papillary thyroid cancer or a benign thyroid nodule (not recorded which). Some clones in this sample may be carry-over from other donors' samples.

V gene TRBV5-1 combines with J gene TRBJ2-7; D gene ambiguous. The CDR3 has 16 amino acids. In germline, CDR1 is SGHRS, CDR2 YFSETQ. Deletions cut 3 bases from V and 0 bases from J, with 16 bases between. This CDR3 reads CASSSPDGRSSYEQYF. CDR3 nucleotides: TGCGCCAGCAGCTCCCCCGACGGCCGAAGCTCCTACGAGCAGTACTTC.

J is TRBJ2-1 and V is TRBV27; 8 bases are a match to TRBD2. Trimming cost V 5 bases and J 3 bases; bases outside gene matches: 6. In germline, CDR1 is MNHEY, CDR2 SMNVEV (reference sequence). The CDR3 sequence is 15 residues long. CDR3 bases: TGTGCCAGCAGTCCGCTAGCGGGTAACTACAATGAGCAGTTCTTC. It encodes CASSPLAGNYNEQFF.